The 6 T cell receptor beta chains in this list originate from one sample, sequenced in a study of blood T cell repertoires in COVID-19. Generated by immunoSEQ multiplex PCR, the TCRdb table keeps only in-frame clones and is missing some. The table lists about 140,000 clones, roughly four fifths of them singletons. The sequenced material came from peripheral blood. These receptors all come from a human donor in a cohort sampled during active COVID-19.

The chain combines TRBV2 with TRBJ2-2; weak D call: TRBD2 (5 bases). V gave up 6 bases and J gave up 7 bases, with 12 bases separating them. The CDR3 has 13 residues. The germline gives CDR1 SNHLY, CDR2 FYNNEI. This chain's CDR3 is CASRPDSHGELFF. For the CDR3, the DNA is TGTGCCAGCAGACCGGACTCTCACGGGGAGCTGTTTTTT.

This clone showed up just a few times. This rearrangement joins TRBV2 to TRBJ2-1, with D tentatively TRBD1 (5 bases). This CDR3 is 15 amino acids long. Trimming left V 5 bases short and J 1 base short, with 12 bases between. The germline gives CDR1 SNHLY, CDR2 FYNNEI. The CDR3 region is CASSQQALSYNEQFF. The CDR3 DNA is TGTGCCAGCAGTCAACAGGCATTGTCCTACAATGAGCAGTTCTTC.

The chain employs TRBV5-4 and TRBJ1-2; 8 positions agree with TRBD1. The germline CDR1 and CDR2 sequences are SGHNT and YYREEE (reference sequence). J gave up 1 base and V 4 bases, and 3 bases lay outside the gene matches. The CDR3 extends over 14 amino acids. Here the CDR3 DNA reads TGTGCCAGCAGCCGGACAGGGTATAACTATGGCTACACCTTC. Protein: CASSRTGYNYGYTF.

The rearrangement uses TRBV6-5 and TRBJ2-7; D not resolved. Trimming removed 8 bases from V and 2 bases from J, with 7 bases in between. Germline CDR1 and CDR2: MNHEY and SVGAGI. This CDR3 has 11 amino acids. CDR3 residues: CASAEPYEQYF. The CDR3 DNA is TGTGCCAGCGCTGAGCCCTACGAGCAGTACTTC.

The V gene is TRBV5-1, the J gene TRBJ1-2; TRBD1 aligns across 7 bases. The CDR3 loop spans 15 amino acids. The V gene end was trimmed by 5 bases and the J gene end by 4 bases; junction bases not matched to a gene: 11. The V gene's germline CDR1 is SGHRS and CDR2 YFSETQ. In DNA, the CDR3 is TGCGCCAGCAGTCCAGTTGAGAACAGGGGCTATGGCTACACCTTC. As protein: CASSPVENRGYGYTF.

This chain links TRBV2 with TRBJ2-2, with TRBD1 identical over 8 bases. The germline V gene has CDR1 SNHLY and CDR2 FYNNEI. J was trimmed by 2 bases and V by 8 bases; bases with no gene match: 10. The CDR3 totals 16 residues. CDR3 protein: CASRDPDRVNTGELFF. The CDR3 nucleotides read TGTGCCAGCCGCGACCCGGACAGGGTCAACACCGGGGAGCTGTTTTTT. Combining the CDR3 with reference TRBV2 and TRBJ2-2 gives the whole variable domain EPEVTQTPSHQVTQMGQEVILRCVPISNHLYFYWYRQILGQKVEFLVSFYNNEISEKSEIFDDQFSVERPDGSNFTLKIRSTKLEDSAMYFCASRDPDRVNTGELFFGEGSRLTVL.